This TCR beta chain is drawn from a study of T cells in Graves' hyperthyroidism and ophthalmopathy. The germline V and J ends were trimmed by 1 base and 4 bases, with 9 bases remaining between them. CDR3 size: 14 residues. The germline V gene has CDR1 LNHNV and CDR2 YYDKDF (reference sequence). With respect to this clonotype: The antigen is not known.

Study observations and caveats: Blood also contained most expanded thyroid clonotypes above 0.001.

What was amplified from RNA transcripts were TCR beta CDR3 regions. An initial round of RT-PCR targeting the TCR CDR3 relied on the HTBI primer set. TCRdb re-derived calls from the multiplex PCR reads in MiXCR, one entry per CDR3 protein. The table records some 580,000 distinct CDR3 sequences, more than 15% of them present only once. With duration under 3 months, ophthalmopathy was active: Clinical Activity Score at least 3, NOSPECS at least 4. The rearrangement links TRBV15 to TRBJ2-3; D may be TRBD1 or TRBD2 (6 bases each). The sequenced material came from blood. The receptor was isolated from a woman aged 40 to 50 with Graves' ophthalmopathy. The CDR3 reads CATSRVRGADTQYF. The CDR3 nucleotides are TGTGCCACCAGCAGAGTGAGGGGGGCAGATACGCAGTATTTT.